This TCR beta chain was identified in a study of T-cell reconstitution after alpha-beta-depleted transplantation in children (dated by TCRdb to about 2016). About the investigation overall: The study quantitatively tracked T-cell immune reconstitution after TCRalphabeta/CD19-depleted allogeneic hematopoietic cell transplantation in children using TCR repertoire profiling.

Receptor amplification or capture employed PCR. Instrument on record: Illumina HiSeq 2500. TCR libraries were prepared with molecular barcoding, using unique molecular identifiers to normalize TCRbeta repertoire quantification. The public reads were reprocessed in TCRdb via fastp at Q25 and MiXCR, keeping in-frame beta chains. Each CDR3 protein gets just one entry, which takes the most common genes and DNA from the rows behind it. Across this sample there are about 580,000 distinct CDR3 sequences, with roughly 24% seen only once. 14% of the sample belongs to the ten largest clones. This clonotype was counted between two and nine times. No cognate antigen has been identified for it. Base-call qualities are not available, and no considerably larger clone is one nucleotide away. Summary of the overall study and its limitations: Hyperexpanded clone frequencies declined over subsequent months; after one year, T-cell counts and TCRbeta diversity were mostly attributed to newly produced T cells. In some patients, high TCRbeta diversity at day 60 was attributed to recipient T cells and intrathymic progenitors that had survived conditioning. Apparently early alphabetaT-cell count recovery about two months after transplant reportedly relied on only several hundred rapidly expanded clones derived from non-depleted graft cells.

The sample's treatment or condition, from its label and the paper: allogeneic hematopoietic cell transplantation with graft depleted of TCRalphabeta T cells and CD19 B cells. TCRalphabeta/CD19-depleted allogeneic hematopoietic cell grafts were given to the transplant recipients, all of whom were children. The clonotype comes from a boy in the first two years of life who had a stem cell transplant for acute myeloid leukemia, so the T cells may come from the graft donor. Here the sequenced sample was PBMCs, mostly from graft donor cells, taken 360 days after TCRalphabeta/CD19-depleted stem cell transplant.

In nucleotides, the sequence is TGTGCCACCAGTGATTTCCAGGGGCTTCAAGAGACCCAGTACTTC. It is translated as CATSDFQGLQETQYF. The V and J segments used are TRBV24-1 and TRBJ2-5, with a tentative D gene TRBD1 over 6 matching bases. Reading the germline V gene gives CDR1 KGHDR and CDR2 SFDVKD. V and J are truncated by 1 base and 2 bases respectively, leaving an intervening sequence of 10 bases. Its CDR3 holds 15 amino acids, cysteine through phenylalanine. Here the CDR3 DNA is all that survives: 45 bases in frame from base 1.